Listed below are T cell receptor beta chains from one sample, sequenced in a study of PD-L1 blockade in urothelial cancer. The method was immunoSEQ multiplex PCR; TCRdb's version includes in-frame clones alone and lacks a portion of them. This sample has more than 85,000 clones, with more than 75% found just once. This sample comprised PBMCs, obtained around atezolizumab (anti-PD-L1) treatment. The receptors derive from a man aged 60-69 years with urothelial cancer. CDR3s include the opening cysteine and the closing phenylalanine or tryptophan.

TRBV4-2	CASSQVPGTEAFF
TRBV14	CASSQAWAGNTIYF
TRBV4-1	CASSPGQWGYTF
TRBV28	CASSQNTEAFF
TRBV5-1	CASSLFGQGNTEAFF
TRBV28	CASSPQWGGGQPQHF
TRBV27	CARVQGVGTSGRAQETQYF
TRBV27	CASSPGTGYNSPLHF
TRBV5-6	CASNTDRAPSTDTQYF
TRBV18	CASSPSGKDTQYF
TRBV4-2	CASSQGIPLAGSSYEQYF
TRBV9	CASSAYRETYNSPLHF
TRBV5-1	CASSLVLTAGEQYF
TRBV6-1	CASSVSSGSRSDTQYF
TRBV27	CASSFAGGAADEQFF
TRBV28	CASRRGGATNEQFF
TRBV5-5	CASSSGTTDRVINYGYTF
TRBV4-1	CASSQDRGAGVNYGYTF
TRBV28	CASTSGVGYTF
TRBV6-1	CASSEGRMQGTDTQYF
TRBV2	CASSAEGGANVLTF
TRBV15	CATSRDSPGQGRLAVNNEQFF
TRBV5-1	CASSLDRAYEQYF
TRBV19	CASSVQGSDTQYF
TRBV7-9	CASSQSMGRGLETQYF
TRBV2	CASSSTTQSSYEQYF
TRBV4-3	CASSLARYPDEQFF
TRBV5-8	CASSLDRERPGNTIYF
TRBV25-1	CASSATGQSYTF
TRBV19	CAVSGRLQETQYF
TRBV29-1	CSVKPGTGYTEAFF
TRBV5-1	CASSPGQLTYEQYF
TRBV4-1	CASSQDRGYTYEQYF
TRBV27	CASSLTGHFSYEQYF
TRBV10-2	CASSTRSGRAAGDEQYF
TRBV11-2	CASSPTLAREKLFF
TRBV2	CASETSGALEQYF
TRBV28	CASRYGGSYGYTF
TRBV5-4	CASSLLGGGEKLFF
TRBV14	CASSRDLAGVIPGELFF
TRBV28	CASNGPGQGASDTQYF
TRBV19	CASSIEQGANNEKLFF
TRBV29-1	CSVGGTGELFF
TRBV27	CASSLKGGRGAETGELFF